This T cell receptor delta chain was found in a study of gamma delta lymphoproliferative disorders and STAT genes (dated by TCRdb to the late 2010s). Study-level background: The LymphoTrack Dx TCRG Assay was used to build gamma-chain libraries from a minimum of 50 ng of genomic DNA. The study profiled TCR gamma and delta CDR3 repertoires by deep sequencing in Tgammadelta lymphoproliferative disease patients and healthy controls, within a larger immunophenotypic and STAT-mutation study. Delta-chain libraries followed the EuroClonality-NGS working group standard operating procedure, because no corresponding Invivoscribe delta assay was available. To confirm the results, all delta-chain samples and two gamma-chain samples were sequenced a second time.

The table lists this clone with a few counts. Its antigen target is currently unknown. TCRdb records a much larger clone's protein for this DNA, with a difference at residue 16 that likely arises from a read error; the protein given is the translation of the DNA. The germline V gene specifies GEAIGNYY as CDR1 and EKD as CDR2. From the cysteine through the phenylalanine, the CDR3 covers 18 amino acids. The only DNA kept is the CDR3, 54 bases in frame from the first base. What the authors observed across the whole study: T cells in controls likely covered a range of maturation stages, whereas leukemic cells were skewed toward terminal effectors, which could potentially limit comparisons between patients and controls. Nearly all major gamma and delta clonotypes of patients were found to be public, being shared with at least one healthy donor, and only a couple of gamma clonotypes were found to be private to disease. When whole repertoires were clustered, patient gamma repertoires were grouped separately from healthy controls, whereas no separation between groups was observed for delta repertoires. It was noted by the authors that NGS specificity may be reduced at low frequencies, so confirmation of the public or private nature of leukemic clones is needed.

TCR sequencing was performed on genomic DNA from peripheral blood mononuclear cells isolated from patients and controls. The control group, matched to the patients for age and sex, consisted of about 23 healthy adult blood donors (approximately 12 males and some 11 females) with a median age of roughly 64 years. In both library preparation methods, multiplex PCR was run with primers aimed at the conserved V and J regions of the TCR genes. After purification and pooling, the amplicons were sequenced on an Illumina MiSeq platform. Turning to the authors' computational methods: V(D)J alignment, clonotype assembly and translation were performed with MiXCR, whereas functionality assessment and CDR3 repertoire analyses were performed with VDJtools. CDR3 followed the IMGT definition, and analyses included only productive sequences that used functional genes, leaving out ORF genes and pseudogenes. A custom Python script searched for identical amino acid CDR3s of major clonotypes (frequency >=5%) across all patients and controls. Clonotype frequencies in patients versus controls were compared with a one-sided non-parametric Wilcoxon test. Clonotypes were called again by TCRdb from the public reads via CATT, and duplicate nucleotide sequences were then merged into one entry. The V and J calls were not made by the authors but by TCRdb's processing. This sample comprises about 1,000 delta-chain clones, approximately 1.5% of them detected only once. Clones ranked in the top ten supply around 74% of the sample.

The sequence came from a human donor in good health. The chain couples TRDV2 to TRDJ3; a tentative D match to TRDD3 spans 5 bases. The sequenced material came from blood. The CDR3 reads as follows: CACDTAGPSSWDTRQIFF. The nucleotides read TGTGCCTGTGACACGGCGGGCCCGAGCTCCTGGGACACCCGACAGATATTTTTC.